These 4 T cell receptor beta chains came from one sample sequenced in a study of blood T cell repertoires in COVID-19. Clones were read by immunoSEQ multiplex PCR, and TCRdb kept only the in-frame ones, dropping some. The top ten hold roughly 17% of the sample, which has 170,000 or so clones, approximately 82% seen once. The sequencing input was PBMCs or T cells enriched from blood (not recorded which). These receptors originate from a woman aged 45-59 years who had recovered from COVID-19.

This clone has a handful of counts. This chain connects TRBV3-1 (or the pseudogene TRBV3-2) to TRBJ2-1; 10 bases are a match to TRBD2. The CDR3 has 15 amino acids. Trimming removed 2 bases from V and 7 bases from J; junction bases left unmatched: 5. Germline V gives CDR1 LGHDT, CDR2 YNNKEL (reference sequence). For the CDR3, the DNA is TGTGCCAGCAGCCAACTAGCGGGAGTGGGGAATGAGCAGTTCTTC. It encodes CASSQLAGVGNEQFF.

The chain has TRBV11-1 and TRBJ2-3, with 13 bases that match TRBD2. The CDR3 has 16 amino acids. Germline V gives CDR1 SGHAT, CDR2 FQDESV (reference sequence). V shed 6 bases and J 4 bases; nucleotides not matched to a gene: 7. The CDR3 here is CASSPGLAGVADTQYF. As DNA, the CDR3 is TGTGCCAGCAGTCCCGGACTAGCGGGAGTCGCAGATACGCAGTATTTT.

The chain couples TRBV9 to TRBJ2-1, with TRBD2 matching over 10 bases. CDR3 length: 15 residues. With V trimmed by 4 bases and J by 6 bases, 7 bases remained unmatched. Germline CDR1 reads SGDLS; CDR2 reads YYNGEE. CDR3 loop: CASSISGTSANEQFF. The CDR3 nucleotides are TGTGCCAGCAGCATCTCCGGGACTAGCGCCAATGAGCAGTTCTTC.

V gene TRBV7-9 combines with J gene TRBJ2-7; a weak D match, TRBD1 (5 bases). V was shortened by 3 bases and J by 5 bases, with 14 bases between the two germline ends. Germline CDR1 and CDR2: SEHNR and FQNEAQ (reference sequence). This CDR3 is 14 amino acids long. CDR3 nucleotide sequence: TGTGCCAGCAGCTTCCCCAGGGCTGTAAACGAGCAGTACTTC. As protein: CASSFPRAVNEQYF.